This is a list of T cell receptor beta chains from one sample in a study of cytomegalovirus exposure and HLA in healthy donors. TCRdb's copy holds only in-frame clones and misses some; the assay was immunoSEQ multiplex PCR. Of about 160,000 clones listed, around four fifths are singletons. Source material: PBMCs. Source of these receptors: a woman between 50 and 59 years old in good health and CMV-seronegative. The CDR3 runs from the conserved cysteine through the conserved F or W. A D gene is named only where the DNA matches it firmly. Clone size appears in some rows only: once, few, many, or a class for an expanded clone.

J | size | D | V | length | DNA | CDR3
TRBJ2-7 | NA | NA | TRBV4-3 | 14 | TGCGCCAGCAGCCCTTCCGGGGGGCCCTACGAGCAGTACTTC | CASSPSGGPYEQYF
TRBJ2-5 | NA | NA | TRBV5-6 | 15 | TGTGCCAGCAGCGGGGGACTCCCGCCGAGGGAGACCCAGTACTTC | CASSGGLPPRETQYF
TRBJ1-1 | NA | NA | TRBV7-2 | 14 | TGTGCCAGCAGCTTAGGACATAGGGGGACTGAAGCTTTCTTT | CASSLGHRGTEAFF
TRBJ2-6 | NA | TRBD1 | TRBV5-1 | 16 | TGCGCCAGCAGCTTGGGTGACAGGGCTGGGGCCAACGTCCTGACTTTC | CASSLGDRAGANVLTF
TRBJ2-1 | few | TRBD2 | TRBV5-6 | 15 | TGTGCCAGCAGCCGCGGGAGGGCCGGCTACAATGAGCAGTTCTTC | CASSRGRAGYNEQFF
TRBJ2-1 | NA | NA | TRBV4-3 | 14 | TGCGCCAGCAGCCAAGAGCGGACTTTTAATGAGCAGTTCTTC | CASSQERTFNEQFF
TRBJ2-1 | NA | TRBD2 | TRBV7-9 | 15 | TGTGCCAGCAGCTCCGGGACTAGCGACTACAATGAGCAGTTCTTC | CASSSGTSDYNEQFF
TRBJ1-3 | NA | NA | TRBV6-5 | 14 | TGTGCCAGCACCAGTGGGGGGAAGGGAAACACCATATATTTT | CASTSGGKGNTIYF
TRBJ2-7 | NA | TRBD1 | TRBV19 | 16 | TGTGCCAGTAGCATTAACACCGGGACAGGGGGATACGAGCAGTACTTC | CASSINTGTGGYEQYF
TRBJ2-5 | NA | TRBD2 | TRBV18 | 15 | TGTGCCAGCTCACCGGGGACTAGCGGCCAAGAGACCCAGTACTTC | CASSPGTSGQETQYF
TRBJ1-3 | few | NA | TRBV5-4 | 13 | TGTGCCAGCAGCTTGGACCAGGGAAACACCATATATTTT | CASSLDQGNTIYF
TRBJ2-1 | NA | TRBD2 | TRBV4-2 | 16 | TGTGCCAGCAGCCAACAAACTAGCGGGGGGTTTGGTGAGCAGTTCTTC | CASSQQTSGGFGEQFF
TRBJ2-1 | few | TRBD1 | TRBV5-1 | 16 | TGCGCCAGCAGCTTGGTGTGGACAGGGTCCTACAATGAGCAGTTCTTC | CASSLVWTGSYNEQFF
TRBJ2-7 | NA | TRBD2 | TRBV7-2 | 14 | TGTGCCAGCAGCTTAATCGGGGGGGACTACGAGCAGTACTTC | CASSLIGGDYEQYF
TRBJ2-1 | NA | NA | TRBV6-6 | 13 | TGTGCCAGCAGTTACGTTAGGGGTAATGAGCAGTTCTTC | CASSYVRGNEQFF
TRBJ2-1 | NA | NA | TRBV7-9 | 17 | TGTGCCAGCAGCGCCCCGCTAGCTAGTGCGATCCACAATGAGCAGTTCTTC | CASSAPLASAIHNEQFF
TRBJ2-7 | NA | NA | TRBV7-9 | 12 | TGTGCCAGCAGCACCCAGGGGAGGGATCAGTACTTC | CASSTQGRDQYF
TRBJ2-7 | NA | TRBD2 | TRBV28 | 13 | TGTGCCAGCAGTTTAGGGGGGGGCTACGAGCAGTACTTC | CASSLGGGYEQYF
TRBJ2-7 | NA | TRBD1 | TRBV11-2 | 15 | TGTGCCAGCAGCTTACAGGGGGCACTTTCCTACGAGCAGTACTTC | CASSLQGALSYEQYF
TRBJ2-2 | NA | NA | TRBV2 | 14 | TGTGCCAGCAGTGAACCTACAGGGTACGGGGAGCTGTTTTTT | CASSEPTGYGELFF